This T cell receptor beta chain was found in a study of T cell responses to AZD1222 COVID-19 vaccine. Whole-study context: Second-dose schedules of about 4 or about 12 weeks were combined.

The CDR3 is 12 residues long. Germline-derived CDR1 and CDR2 are SNHLY and FYNNEI. V was shortened by 8 bases and J by 6 bases, with 11 bases between the two germline ends. This table comes from immunoSEQ multiplex PCR, and its TCRdb copy is limited to in-frame clones, with some not included. The profile shows 130,000 to 150,000 clones, 90% of them singletons. The sequencing here drew on peripheral blood, taken on day 0 of AZD1222 vaccination. V usage is TRBV2 and J usage is TRBJ1-5; tentative D call: TRBD1 (6 bases). The sequence derives from an adult in good health. The CDR3 is CASWGGGQPQHF. CDR3 nucleotides: TGTGCCAGCTGGGGGGGCGGTCAGCCCCAGCATTTT.